These 2 T cell receptor beta chains originate from one sample sequenced in a study of regulatory T cells in long-lasting Graves disease. Building the TCR beta libraries relied on iRepertoire HTBI primers, and CDR3 regions underwent Arm-PCR. TCRdb re-derived calls from the multiplex PCR reads in MiXCR, one entry per CDR3 protein. The repertoire includes 400,000 to 500,000 distinct CDR3 sequences, around 13% of them detected once, and under 20% sits in the top ten. The time point was: newly diagnosed GD, antithyroid drugs for less than 3 months. The authors made the TCR library using RNA they extracted from PBMCs. Another study also made use of these data, one on T cells in Graves' hyperthyroidism and ophthalmopathy.

The material was peripheral blood mononuclear cells (PBMCs), obtained at new diagnosis, from a patient treated with antithyroid drugs. These TCRs come from a woman between 50 and 59 years old with Graves disease.

This clonotype appeared many times. This chain uses TRBV6-5 with TRBJ2-3; 10 nucleotides line up with TRBD1. Germline V lookup: CDR1 MNHEY, CDR2 SVGAGI. Trimming at V came to 4 bases and at J to 0 bases, leaving 7 bases not matched to a gene. This CDR3 comprises 17 residues. CDR3 amino acids: CASSSPTGGISTDTQYF. CDR3 DNA: TGTGCCAGCAGTTCCCCGACAGGGGGCATAAGCACAGATACGCAGTATTTT.

About this clonotype: A much larger clone sits a single nucleotide away, making a read error possible. The chain employs TRBV7-3 and TRBJ2-3, with 9 bases lining up with TRBD2. The CDR3 extends over 15 amino acids. Germline CDR1 SGHTA, CDR2 FQGTGA. The CDR3 loop reads CASSFRGLASDTQSF. In DNA, the CDR3 is TGTGCCAGCAGCTTCAGAGGACTAGCGTCAGATACGCAGTCTTTT.